What follows are 5 T cell receptor beta chains derived from one specimen sequenced in a study of glioma-infiltrating T cells. The iRepertoire nested amplicon-rescue multiplex PCR amplified TCR alpha and beta CDR3s from RNA. TCRdb re-analysed the multiplex PCR reads in MiXCR, keeping a single row per CDR3 protein. The sample contains about 400,000 distinct CDR3 sequences, roughly two fifths of which appear only once. Sequencing was performed on glioma tissue, nonneoplastic brain tissue, or PBMCs (not recorded which). These receptors were collected from a human donor with low-grade glioma or glioblastoma, undergoing nonglioma brain surgery, or in good health (not recorded which).

V gene TRBV20-1 combines with J gene TRBJ2-7; D possibly corresponds to TRBD1 (6 bases). V was clipped by 6 bases and J by 3 bases, with 12 bases between them. The CDR3 has 12 amino acids. Germline-derived CDR1 and CDR2 are DFQATT and SNEGSKA (reference sequence). CDR3 sequence: CSAYGQNYEQYF. CDR3 nucleotides: TGCAGTGCCTACGGACAGAACTACGAGCAGTACTTC.

This clonotype was observed a handful of times. V is TRBV7-2 and J is TRBJ2-7; the match to TRBD2 covers 8 bases. V was clipped by 5 bases and J by 0 bases; unmatched bases: 6. CDR1 is SGHTA, CDR2 FQGNSA, per germline. The CDR3 spans 15 residues. The CDR3 reads CASSPSGFSSYEQYF. For the CDR3, the DNA is TGTGCCAGCAGCCCTAGCGGGTTTAGCTCCTACGAGCAGTACTTC.

This clonotype has more than one count but fewer than ten. A read error may produce the germline difference seen at one junction end. V gene TRBV6-1 combines with J gene TRBJ2-5; D is perhaps TRBD2 (5 bases). Germline CDR1 MNHNS, CDR2 SASEGT. CDR3 length: 13 amino acids. The DNA for the CDR3 is TGTGCCAGCAGTCTCATTGAGGGTGTAGAATTGAACTTC. Residues: CASSLIEGVELNF.

This clonotype appeared a few times. The gene calls are TRBV10-3 and TRBJ2-7, with 11 bases fitting TRBD1. CDR1 and CDR2 (germline): ENHRY, SYGVKD. V lost 8 bases and J lost 6; bases outside the gene matches: 3. This CDR3 is 12 amino acids long. The CDR3 region has the DNA TGTGCCATCGGACAGGGGGCCGCCGAGCAGTACTTC. Residues: CAIGQGAAEQYF.

Details on this clonotype: A read error may produce the germline difference seen at one junction end. The chain carries TRBV7-2 and TRBJ1-4; 7 bases align to TRBD1. The CDR3 totals 15 residues. Germline values: CDR1 SGHTA, CDR2 FQGNSA. The CDR3 region is CASRLTGVSNEKLFF. CDR3 DNA: TGCGCCAGCAGATTAACAGGGGTGTCTAATGAAAAACTGTTTTTT.